Listed here are 12 T cell receptor beta chains from one sample, sequenced in a study of radiotherapy plus CTLA-4 blockade in lung cancer. TCRdb's table, derived via immunoSEQ multiplex PCR, lists solely in-frame clones and lacks some. Of 90,000 or so clones in the sample, about 86% were seen once. This material consisted of peripheral blood, taken from a patient treated with radiotherapy plus ipilimumab. These receptors were taken from a human donor with non-small cell lung cancer who had a partial response to radiotherapy plus ipilimumab.

This chain uses TRBV19 with TRBJ1-5; D unclear. This CDR3 is built from 16 residues. Germline V CDR1 and CDR2: LNHDA, SQIVND (reference sequence). The V and J ends lost 4 bases and 2 bases respectively, with 15 bases between them. In DNA form, the CDR3 reads TGTGCCAGTAGTAGTCCCCGTCAGGCTGGCAATCAGCCCCAGCATTTT. It codes for CASSSPRQAGNQPQHF.

The V call is TRBV28, the J call TRBJ2-7; D is possibly TRBD1 (6 bases). Germline V gives CDR1 MDHEN, CDR2 SYDVKM. This CDR3 is 13 amino acids long. The V end was cut by 5 bases, the J end by 5 bases, with 13 bases between. CDR3 residues: CASSPSGVDEQYV. The CDR3 region has the DNA TGTGCCAGCAGTCCCTCAGGGGTAGACGAGCAGTACGTC.

The CDR3, as DNA: TGTGCCAGCAGCAAAGCGCCCAGGGGGCTCACTGAAGCTTTCTTT. Translation gives CASSKAPRGLTEAFF. This rearrangement joins TRBV21-1 to TRBJ1-1; the table assigns TRBD1, which was not confirmed against the DNA. TRBV21-1 is designated a pseudogene. The CDR3 consists of 15 residues.

This chain joins TRBV6-6 and TRBJ2-2; 11 bases fit TRBD1. Germline V CDR1 and CDR2: MNHNY, SVGAGI (reference sequence). V lost 6 bases, J lost 3 bases, and 6 bases stayed unmatched. This CDR3 has 16 amino acids. The CDR3 sequence is CASSRTGGEDTGELFF. For the CDR3, the DNA is TGTGCCAGCAGCCGGACAGGGGGCGAGGACACCGGGGAGCTGTTTTTT.

The gene calls are TRBV2 and TRBJ2-3; TRBD1 matches 7 bases. This CDR3 has 12 residues. CDR1 and CDR2 from the germline V gene are SNHLY and FYNNEI. Trimming took 5 bases from V and 11 from J; bases not matched to a gene: 7. The CDR3 protein is CASSTQGVVQYF. The CDR3 region has the DNA TGTGCCAGCAGTACCCAGGGGGTTGTGCAGTATTTT.

The chain couples TRBV30 to TRBJ2-3, with D hard to call. This CDR3 comprises 12 residues. In germline, CDR1 is GTSNPN, CDR2 SVGIG (reference sequence). The CDR3 nucleotides read TGTGCATCGGGTCTTCCCACAGATACGCAGTATTTT. Protein sequence: CASGLPTDTQYF.

The J gene is TRBJ1-1, the V gene TRBV6-6, with 7 bases fitting TRBD1. CDR1 and CDR2 (germline): MNHNY, SVGAGI (reference sequence). The CDR3 is 14 residues long. J was trimmed by 3 bases and V by 2 bases; bases with no gene match: 3. CDR3 loop: CASSYPTGDTEAFF. The CDR3 bases are TGTGCCAGCAGTTACCCAACAGGGGACACTGAAGCTTTCTTT.

The chain is built from TRBV10-1 and TRBJ2-5; TRBD2 aligns across 10 bases. This CDR3 has 15 amino acids. Germline V lookup: CDR1 WNHNN, CDR2 SYGVQD (reference sequence). The J segment lost 3 bases and the V segment lost 8 bases, leaving 9 bases of the junction unmatched. CDR3 region: CASSSSGSRKETQYF. Here the CDR3 DNA reads TGCGCCAGCTCGTCTAGCGGGAGCAGGAAAGAGACCCAGTACTTC.

This chain links TRBV18 with TRBJ1-6, with 9 bases matching TRBD1. V shed 1 base, J shed 6 bases, and the junction held 4 bases outside the gene matches. There are 16 residues in the CDR3. Germline V gene data show CDR1 as KGHSH and CDR2 as LQKENI. The CDR3 region has the DNA TGTGCCAGCTCACCACGGTCGGGACAGGGTAATTCACCCCTCCACTTT. This translates into CASSPRSGQGNSPLHF.

The V gene is TRBV6-1, the J gene TRBJ1-5; no definite D call. From germline, CDR1 is MNHNS and CDR2 SASEGT. The CDR3 has 15 residues. Trimming removed 1 base from V and 6 bases from J, with 13 bases in between. CDR3 DNA: TGTGCCAGCAGTGAAGGGAGTAGCTCGAGTCAGCCCCAGCATTTT. Protein product: CASSEGSSSSQPQHF.

The V and J genes are TRBV5-4 and TRBJ1-6; the D gene is possibly TRBD1 (5 bases). Germline loops: CDR1 SGHNT, CDR2 YYREEE (reference sequence). Trimming took 4 bases from V and 3 from J, leaving 8 bases between them. This CDR3 has 14 residues. CDR3 protein: CASSQGDYNSPLHF. The CDR3 DNA reads as TGTGCCAGCAGCCAAGGGGACTATAATTCACCCCTCCACTTT.

The chain uses TRBV2 and TRBJ2-7, with D maybe TRBD1 (6 bases). Trimming removed 7 bases from V and 7 bases from J, with 17 bases in between. Germline V CDR1 and CDR2: SNHLY, FYNNEI. The CDR3 extends over 13 amino acids. In DNA, the CDR3 is TGTGCCAGCAATCGGGACACGATGGGGGAGCAGTACTTC. This translates into CASNRDTMGEQYF. Full variable domain (remainder filled in from reference TRBV2 and TRBJ2-7): EPEVTQTPSHQVTQMGQEVILRCVPISNHLYFYWYRQILGQKVEFLVSFYNNEISEKSEIFDDQFSVERPDGSNFTLKIRSTKLEDSAMYFCASNRDTMGEQYFGPGTRLTVT.